These 23 T cell receptor beta chains originate from one sample sequenced in a study of beta chain features in type 1 diabetes. TCRB transcripts that were expressed got sequenced, as all of the isolated RNA had been reverse transcribed. TCRdb keeps only in-frame clones here, not all; method: immunoSEQ multiplex PCR. The sample yields hundreds of thousands of clones, around 12% seen once. The sample taken for sequencing was naive CD4+ T cells from blood. The source of these receptors is a man younger than 30 in good health.

The chain combines TRBV5-1 with TRBJ2-6; possibly TRBD1 for D (5 bases). Germline V gives CDR1 SGHRS, CDR2 YFSETQ. The CDR3 consists of 16 residues. Between the trimmed V and J ends, which lost 0 bases and 2 bases, there was a span of 9 bases. The CDR3 DNA sequence: TGCGCCAGCAGCTTGGCGGCAGGGACTGGGGCCAACGTCCTGACTTTC. Protein sequence: CASSLAAGTGANVLTF.

V usage is TRBV7-9 and J usage is TRBJ2-7; tentative D call: TRBD1 (5 bases). Trimming took off 1 base at V and 1 base at J, with 11 bases between the two ends. Germline V gene sequence: CDR1 SEHNR, CDR2 FQNEAQ (reference sequence). This CDR3 has 15 amino acids. CDR3 region: CASSLGGGGSYEQYF. DNA for the CDR3: TGTGCCAGCAGCTTAGGGGGCGGTGGGTCCTACGAGCAGTACTTC.

This chain uses TRBV6-6 with TRBJ2-1, with 9 bases identical to TRBD1. CDR3 length: 16 amino acids. From germline, CDR1 is MNHNY and CDR2 SVGAGI (reference sequence). The V gene end was trimmed by 7 bases and the J gene end by 6 bases; junction bases not matched to a gene: 13. CDR3 sequence (DNA): TGTGCCAGCAAAAAGGATTTCGGGACAGGGTCCAATGAGCAGTTCTTC. It specifies CASKKDFGTGSNEQFF.

The table lists this clone with a few counts. CDR3 coding DNA: TGTGCCAGCAGCTTAGTGGACACCCAAGACGAGCAGTACTTC. Its translation is CASSLVDTQDEQYF. The chain uses TRBV7-9 and TRBJ2-7, with D possibly matching TRBD1 (5 bases). CDR1 is SEHNR, CDR2 FQNEAQ, per germline (reference sequence). The V gene lost 1 base and the J gene lost 5 bases, with 12 bases spanning the gap. This CDR3 is built from 14 residues.

In its sample, this clone was seen a few times. The chain joins TRBV5-6 to TRBJ1-1; TRBD1 matches 8 bases. CDR1 SGHDT and CDR2 YYEEEE come from the germline V gene. The junction had 2 bases not matched to a gene; V was cut back by 0 bases and J by 1 base. CDR3 size: 15 residues. CDR3 sequence reads: CASSLGGTGNTEAFF. For the CDR3, the DNA is TGTGCCAGCAGCTTGGGTGGGACAGGGAACACTGAAGCTTTCTTT.

This clone was seen only a few times. The chain links TRBV14 to TRBJ2-7; tentative D call: TRBD2 (6 bases). Germline V gives CDR1 SGHDN, CDR2 FVKESK. This CDR3 is 13 amino acids long. V was cut by 1 base and J by 6 bases, with 10 bases left in between. The CDR3 DNA follows: TGTGCCAGCAGCCAAGTCGGCGGGGCCGAGCAGTACTTC. Amino acid sequence: CASSQVGGAEQYF.

The V and J genes are TRBV15 and TRBJ1-5, with D maybe TRBD1 (5 bases). Germline V CDR1 and CDR2: LNHNV, YYDKDF (reference sequence). Trimming took off 4 bases at V and 0 bases at J, with 7 bases between the two ends. The CDR3 loop spans 14 amino acids. This chain's CDR3 is CATSNTGSNQPQHF. DNA of the CDR3: TGTGCCACCAGCAATACAGGTAGCAATCAGCCCCAGCATTTT.

This chain joins TRBV15 and TRBJ1-5, with TRBD1 as a possible D gene (5 bases). V lost 0 bases and J lost 5, with 11 bases in between. This CDR3 has 15 amino acids. Germline lookup yields CDR1 LNHNV and CDR2 YYDKDF (reference sequence). The CDR3 DNA follows: TGTGCCACCAGCAGAGATTGGGGCAGTTATCAGCCCCAGCATTTT. This codes for CATSRDWGSYQPQHF.

CDR3 in DNA: TGTGCCAGCAGTGAAGGGGACAGGGATTACAATGAGCAGTTCTTC. This codes for CASSEGDRDYNEQFF. The V call is TRBV25-1, the J call TRBJ2-1; 9 nucleotides agree with TRBD1. This CDR3 has 15 amino acids. Germline trimming cut 2 bases from V and 4 bases from J; bases unmatched to any gene: 3. CDR1 MGHDK and CDR2 SYGVNS come from the germline V gene.

This clone appeared a few times. The gene calls are TRBV28 and TRBJ2-3; 11 nucleotides line up with TRBD2. This CDR3 is built from 16 residues. J was trimmed by 4 bases and V by 2 bases; bases with no gene match: 5. Looked up from germline, CDR1 is MDHEN and CDR2 is SYDVKM. CDR3 sequence reads: CASSLRASGRPDTQYF. The CDR3 DNA sequence: TGTGCCAGCAGTTTAAGGGCTAGCGGGAGGCCAGATACGCAGTATTTT.

The chain combines TRBV15 with TRBJ2-2; D not certain. The CDR3 spans 14 residues. V was cut by 5 bases and J by 1 base, with 8 bases left in between. Germline-derived CDR1 and CDR2 are LNHNV and YYDKDF (reference sequence). The CDR3 sequence: CATSPLGNTGELFF. In nucleotides, the CDR3 is TGTGCCACCAGCCCTCTAGGGAACACCGGGGAGCTGTTTTTT.

The CDR3 protein is CASSPPRPGDTGELFF. In DNA form, the CDR3 reads TGCGCCAGCAGTCCACCCCGGCCGGGGGACACCGGGGAGCTGTTTTTT. V and J are TRBV23-1 and TRBJ2-2; perhaps TRBD2 as D (6 bases). TRBV23-1 qualifies as an ORF whose function is uncertain. Between the trimmed V and J ends, which lost 4 bases and 3 bases, there was a span of 15 bases. This CDR3 has 16 residues.

In its sample, this clone was seen a few times. The chain carries TRBV9 and TRBJ2-5; 7 bases are a match to TRBD2. Germline CDR1 SGDLS, CDR2 YYNGEE. CDR3 length: 15 residues. V was clipped by 0 bases and J by 1 base; unmatched bases: 3. The CDR3, as DNA: TGTGCCAGCAGCGTAGGGCGCGGGGGCCAAGAGACCCAGTACTTC. It specifies CASSVGRGGQETQYF.

The genes are TRBV7-3 and TRBJ2-3, with a possible D match to TRBD2 (5 bases). V was clipped by 4 bases and J by 5 bases, with 7 bases between them. Looked up from germline, CDR1 is SGHTA and CDR2 is FQGTGA. This CDR3 is 12 amino acids long. In DNA, the CDR3 is TGTGCCAGCAGCTCAAGCGGAGATACGCAGTATTTT. It encodes CASSSSGDTQYF.

This rearrangement joins TRBV4-1 to TRBJ1-2; 7 nucleotides agree with TRBD1. The CDR3 is 14 amino acids. Germline lookup yields CDR1 MGHRA and CDR2 YSYEKL. The V and J ends lost 6 bases and 6 bases, in that order; junction bases with no gene match: 10. This chain's CDR3 is CASRTIQGRHGYTF. Written as DNA, the CDR3 is TGCGCCAGCAGAACGATACAGGGGAGGCATGGCTACACCTTC.

This clone was detected a few times. The chain links TRBV30 to TRBJ2-2; possible D gene TRBD2, 6 bases. Germline V gene data show CDR1 as GTSNPN and CDR2 as SVGIG (reference sequence). This CDR3 contains 13 residues. V lost 5 bases and J lost 5, with 12 bases in between. The CDR3 loop reads CAWDPEGTGELFF. CDR3 nucleotide sequence: TGTGCCTGGGACCCGGAGGGTACCGGGGAGCTGTTTTTT.

The chain carries TRBV7-2 and TRBJ2-1; the D is unclear. The ends were cut back, 1 base at V and 3 bases at J, with 10 bases in the middle. The V gene's germline CDR1 is SGHTA and CDR2 FQGNSA. This CDR3 comprises 15 residues. The CDR3 protein is CASSLEPQIYNEQFF. As DNA, the CDR3 is TGTGCCAGCAGCTTAGAGCCCCAAATCTACAATGAGCAGTTCTTC.

The chain uses TRBV2 and TRBJ1-5; D possibly corresponds to TRBD1 (6 bases). The germline V gene has CDR1 SNHLY and CDR2 FYNNEI. CDR3 length: 15 residues. Deletions cut 6 bases from V and 2 bases from J, with 14 bases between. CDR3 residues: CASSVQGQGNQPQHF. CDR3 bases: TGTGCCAGCAGCGTACAGGGCCAAGGCAATCAGCCCCAGCATTTT.

This chain uses TRBV9 with TRBJ2-7; TRBD2 agrees at 8 bases. Looked up from germline, CDR1 is SGDLS and CDR2 is YYNGEE. V lost 1 base to trimming and J lost 2 bases; unmatched junction nucleotides: 5. This CDR3 region has 15 residues. The CDR3 loop reads CASSVTAGATYEQYF. In DNA, the CDR3 is TGTGCCAGCAGCGTAACAGCGGGGGCGACCTACGAGCAGTACTTC.

This clone was counted only a few times. The chain joins TRBV28 to TRBJ2-7, with 11 bases aligning to TRBD2. Germline V gene sequence: CDR1 MDHEN, CDR2 SYDVKM. The CDR3 length is 15 residues. Trimming cost V 5 bases and J 3 bases; bases outside gene matches: 6. CDR3 in amino acids: CASSPPGLAVYEQYF. The CDR3 DNA sequence: TGTGCCAGCAGTCCTCCGGGACTAGCGGTCTACGAGCAGTACTTC.

This clone was seen many times. The chain employs TRBV5-4 and TRBJ2-3, with a weak D call TRBD2 (5 bases). CDR1 and CDR2 from the germline V gene are SGHNT and YYREEE (reference sequence). The CDR3 extends over 12 amino acids. Trimming removed 4 bases from V and 5 bases from J, with 8 bases in between. The CDR3 nucleotides read TGTGCCAGCAGCGCTGGAGGAGATACGCAGTATTTT. Translating gives CASSAGGDTQYF.

As for this clone: Its ends do not fully match the called genes, so a read error is possible. The same CDR3 is also encoded by other DNA sequences in this sample. This rearrangement joins TRBV9 to TRBJ2-2, with D possibly being TRBD2 (5 bases). This CDR3 is built from 15 residues. CDR1 SGDLS and CDR2 YYNGEE come from the germline V gene. The CDR3 region is CASSQLGGVTGELFF. CDR3 in DNA: TGTGCCAGCAGCCAACTCGGAGGTGTAACCGGGGAACTGTTTTTT.

The chain employs TRBV5-6 and TRBJ2-5, with 9 nucleotides matching TRBD1. The end of the DNA fits TRBJ2-7 better, so the J call may be wrong. Germline CDR1 and CDR2: SGHDT and YYEEEE. The CDR3 has 14 residues. The CDR3 here is CASSRGQGSYEQYF. In nucleotides, the CDR3 is TGTGCCAGCAGCAGGGGACAGGGATCCTACGAGCAGTACTTC.